This T cell receptor (beta chain) was documented in a study of blood T cell repertoires in COVID-19. The wider study: The study drew acute and convalescent COVID-19 samples from the United States, Italy and Spain. T cells, B-cell-depleted T cells, or PBMCs supplied cDNA or gDNA.

The CDR3 sequence is 18 residues long. Germline assignment: CDR1 WNHNN and CDR2 SYGVQD (reference sequence). With V trimmed by 0 bases and J by 7 bases, 17 bases remained unmatched. Clones were read by immunoSEQ multiplex PCR, and TCRdb kept only the in-frame ones, dropping some. The sample includes 160,000 or so clones, roughly 80% seen only once; the top ten take around 19%. The V gene is TRBV10-1, the J gene TRBJ1-2; 7 nucleotides line up with TRBD1. The source material was peripheral blood. This TCR was sampled from a woman aged 80 or older with acute or convalescent COVID-19. The CDR3 DNA sequence: TGCGCCAGCAGTGAGTCGAGCCTACCTCGTAGGGGGCTATTTGGCTACACCTTC. Encoded protein: CASSESSLPRRGLFGYTF.